This T cell receptor beta chain comes out of a study of neurological immune-mediated disorders. This clonotype was observed at least ten times. TCRdb reprocessed the 5' RACE reads with MiXCR, giving one entry per CDR3 protein. The table lists 66,000 or so distinct CDR3 sequences, under 3.5% of them singletons. This CDR3 is built from 16 residues. CDR1 SGHRS and CDR2 YFSETQ come from the germline V gene. V lost 3 bases and J lost 2; bases outside the gene matches: 9. This receptor was taken from a man aged 35 to 55 with multiple sclerosis. The specimen sequenced was PBMCs. The chain combines TRBV5-1 with TRBJ1-1; 8 nucleotides line up with TRBD1. The CDR3, as DNA: TGCGCCAGCAGCTCACAGGGGGAGGCAACCAACACTGAAGCTTTCTTT. Its translation: CASSSQGEATNTEAFF.